This is a list of T cell receptor beta chains from one sample in a study of spatial heterogeneity in lung cancer. TCRdb re-derived calls from the 5' RACE reads in MiXCR, one entry per CDR3 protein. The repertoire holds some 2,700 distinct CDR3 sequences, with more than 20% as singletons. The material was lung tumor tissue, obtained at surgery. These receptors were obtained from a female donor with early-stage non-small cell lung cancer. CDR3s include the opening cysteine and the closing phenylalanine or tryptophan. D genes are given only for firm matches. Rows give clone size only sometimes, using once, few, many, or a class for an expanded clone.

CDR3nt: TGTGCCAGCAGCTCGCTGTACAATGAGCAGTTCTTC
CDR3aa: CASSSLYNEQFF
v_gene: TRBV7-6
abundance: -
j_gene: TRBJ2-1
d_gene: -

CDR3nt: TGTGCCAGCAGTTTATCGGCGGGAATCGCCTACGAGCAGTACTTC
CDR3aa: CASSLSAGIAYEQYF
v_gene: TRBV28
abundance: few
j_gene: TRBJ2-7
d_gene: -

CDR3nt: TGTGCCAGCAGCCCTCCTAGCGGGAGGTCATACAATGAGCAGTTCTTC
CDR3aa: CASSPPSGRSYNEQFF
v_gene: TRBV9
abundance: -
j_gene: TRBJ2-1
d_gene: TRBD2

CDR3nt: TGTGCCACGGGTGGCACAGATACGCAGTATTTT
CDR3aa: CATGGTDTQYF
v_gene: TRBV7-9
abundance: few
j_gene: TRBJ2-3
d_gene: -

CDR3nt: TGTGCCAGTAGTCCCAGGACAGGGCGGAACCAAGAGACCCAGTACTTC
CDR3aa: CASSPRTGRNQETQYF
v_gene: TRBV19
abundance: medium-sized
j_gene: TRBJ2-5
d_gene: TRBD1

CDR3nt: TGTGCCAGCAGAGTCCCGGGACTAGAGGCTGAGCAGTTATTC
CDR3aa: CASRVPGLEAEQLF
v_gene: TRBV2
abundance: medium-sized
j_gene: TRBJ2-1
d_gene: TRBD2

CDR3nt: TGTGCCAGCAGTGAAGAGGGACAGAAAACTAGCTCCTACAATGAGCAGTTCTTC
CDR3aa: CASSEEGQKTSSYNEQFF
v_gene: TRBV6-1
abundance: -
j_gene: TRBJ2-1
d_gene: TRBD1

CDR3nt: TGTGCCAGCAGCGTAGGTGGCAGGAGGACCGGGGAGCTGTTTTTT
CDR3aa: CASSVGGRRTGELFF
v_gene: TRBV9
abundance: -
j_gene: TRBJ2-2
d_gene: -

CDR3nt: TGTGCCAGCAGCTTAGTGCGGGAGATCGACAATGAGCAGTTCTTC
CDR3aa: CASSLVREIDNEQFF
v_gene: TRBV7-9
abundance: large
j_gene: TRBJ2-1
d_gene: TRBD2

CDR3nt: TGTGCCAGCAGCCCTGTGGGACTAGCGGGAGGGCCTCACTACTTC
CDR3aa: CASSPVGLAGGPHYF
v_gene: TRBV7-2
abundance: -
j_gene: TRBJ2-7
d_gene: TRBD2

CDR3nt: TGTGCCAGCAGCCAAGAAGGGACTAGGGGGCAAGAGACCCAGTACTTC
CDR3aa: CASSQEGTRGQETQYF
v_gene: TRBV4-2
abundance: -
j_gene: TRBJ2-5
d_gene: TRBD2

CDR3nt: TGTGCCAGCAGCTTGGTGCAAGATGGGGCCAACGTCCTGACTTTC
CDR3aa: CASSLVQDGANVLTF
v_gene: TRBV5-4
abundance: few
j_gene: TRBJ2-6
d_gene: -

CDR3nt: TGTGCCAGCTCACCACCGACAGCCCGGGGGACCCAGTACTTC
CDR3aa: CASSPPTARGTQYF
v_gene: TRBV18
abundance: medium-sized
j_gene: TRBJ2-5
d_gene: -

CDR3nt: TGTGCCAGCAGCTTAGAGGGACAGGGACCCTTCTCTGGAAACACCATATATTTT
CDR3aa: CASSLEGQGPFSGNTIYF
v_gene: TRBV7-2
abundance: large
j_gene: TRBJ1-3
d_gene: TRBD1

CDR3nt: TGTGCCAGCAGAAAAGCCCCGGGGCCTGGGGCCAACGTCCTGACTTTC
CDR3aa: CASRKAPGPGANVLTF
v_gene: TRBV6-1
abundance: -
j_gene: TRBJ2-6
d_gene: -

CDR3nt: TGTGCCAGCACCGTCGGGGGGGCCGACGAAGAGACCCAGTACTTC
CDR3aa: CASTVGGADEETQYF
v_gene: TRBV11-3
abundance: -
j_gene: TRBJ2-5
d_gene: TRBD2

CDR3nt: TGTGCCAGCAGTCCCGACCCCGGCAGGGAAGAGACCCAGTACTTC
CDR3aa: CASSPDPGREETQYF
v_gene: TRBV12-3/TRBV12-4
abundance: -
j_gene: TRBJ2-5
d_gene: -

CDR3nt: TGTGCCAGCAGTTCTGAAGGGAGGGTCGAAGAGACCCAGTACTTC
CDR3aa: CASSSEGRVEETQYF
v_gene: TRBV28
abundance: -
j_gene: TRBJ2-5
d_gene: TRBD2

CDR3nt: TGTGCCAGTAGTAAAGGCCCCACGTCTGGGACCCCTGTGGATGAGCAGTTCTTC
CDR3aa: CASSKGPTSGTPVDEQFF
v_gene: TRBV19
abundance: -
j_gene: TRBJ2-1
d_gene: -

CDR3nt: TGCGCCAGCAGCGACCGACTAGCGGGAGGGTTCGATACGCAGTATTTT
CDR3aa: CASSDRLAGGFDTQYF
v_gene: TRBV5-1
abundance: -
j_gene: TRBJ2-3
d_gene: TRBD2

CDR3nt: TGCGCCAGCAGTCAATCCCAGCGGGAGTACTGCACAGATACGCAGTATTTT
CDR3aa: CASSQSQREYCTDTQYF
v_gene: TRBV23-1
abundance: large
j_gene: TRBJ2-3
d_gene: TRBD2

CDR3nt: TGTGCCAGCAGTTTACTGGCAGGGGGCCACTACGAGCAGTACTTC
CDR3aa: CASSLLAGGHYEQYF
v_gene: TRBV28
abundance: medium-sized
j_gene: TRBJ2-7
d_gene: TRBD1

CDR3nt: TGTGCCAGCAGTTTACGTGCCAATGAGCAGTTCTTC
CDR3aa: CASSLRANEQFF
v_gene: TRBV28
abundance: few
j_gene: TRBJ2-1
d_gene: -

CDR3nt: TGTGCCACCAGTGATTCGGGACAGGGGGCAACCGGGGAGCTGTTTTTT
CDR3aa: CATSDSGQGATGELFF
v_gene: TRBV24-1
abundance: -
j_gene: TRBJ2-2
d_gene: TRBD1

CDR3nt: TGCAGCGTGGGACTAGAGAACACCGGGGAGCTGTTTTTT
CDR3aa: CSVGLENTGELFF
v_gene: TRBV29-1
abundance: -
j_gene: TRBJ2-2
d_gene: TRBD2

CDR3nt: TGTGCCAGCAGCCCCAGGCTGGGGTCTAGCACAGATACGCAGTATTTT
CDR3aa: CASSPRLGSSTDTQYF
v_gene: TRBV7-2
abundance: few
j_gene: TRBJ2-3
d_gene: -

CDR3nt: TGTGCTAGTGGACAGGGGTTGAACACTGAAGCTTTCTTT
CDR3aa: CASGQGLNTEAFF
v_gene: TRBV12-5
abundance: large
j_gene: TRBJ1-1
d_gene: TRBD1

CDR3nt: TGTGCCAGCAGCTTGCGGGGGCGTAACACTGAAGCTTTCTTT
CDR3aa: CASSLRGRNTEAFF
v_gene: TRBV3-1
abundance: -
j_gene: TRBJ1-1
d_gene: -

CDR3nt: TGTGCCAGCAGCACCCATGGGGGCTACGAGCAGTACTTC
CDR3aa: CASSTHGGYEQYF
v_gene: TRBV9
abundance: -
j_gene: TRBJ2-7
d_gene: -

CDR3nt: TGCAGCGTCCGGACAGACACCGGGGAGCTGTTTTTT
CDR3aa: CSVRTDTGELFF
v_gene: TRBV29-1
abundance: -
j_gene: TRBJ2-2
d_gene: -